The clone carrying this T cell receptor beta chain has only a few counts. Antigen: not known. This sample was taken from a study of post-analysis software for immune sequencing data. Study-wide findings and caveats: In patients, five or six TRBV segments were more frequent than in controls, with TRBV5-6, TRBV5-1 and TRBV20-1 among them.

Each TCR beta cDNA library carried unique molecular identifiers. TCRdb fed the PCR reads into MiXCR, producing one record per CDR3 protein. The sample has about 540,000 distinct CDR3 sequences, approximately 31% seen once. This CDR3 comprises 14 residues. Trimming removed 2 bases from V and 6 bases from J, with 14 bases in between. CDR1 is SGDLS and CDR2 is YYNGEE in the germline V gene. This TCR derives from a girl aged 2-17 years with multiple sclerosis. This chain links TRBV9 with TRBJ1-2, with no clear D. Sequenced: blood. CDR3 in amino acids: CASSVSGRMNGYTF. The CDR3 bases are TGTGCCAGCAGCGTTTCGGGCAGGATGAATGGCTACACCTTC.